This T cell receptor beta chain was captured in a study of radiotherapy plus CTLA-4 blockade in lung cancer. Whole-study context: Objective responses emerged in 15% to 20% of patients, and over 30% attained disease control. Study results and limitations: Subsequent to radiotherapy plus ipilimumab, tumor-derived TCR clones underwent expansion in blood. In blood, early T cell clone dynamics reportedly predicted response best, together with interferon-beta.

Sequenced by immunoSEQ multiplex PCR; TCRdb stores in-frame clones only, minus some. The sample contains 55,000 to 75,000 clones, 60% to 80% of which appear only once. Chemo-refractory metastatic non-small-cell lung cancer patients were treated with focal radiation plus CTLA-4 blockade with ipilimumab. In the case of this clone: Its antigen is not identified.

The germline V gene encodes CDR1 SGHAT and CDR2 FQNNGV. The CDR3 runs to 16 residues. V was pared by 1 base and J by 9 bases, with 6 bases of the junction left unmatched. V usage is TRBV11-2 and J usage is TRBJ2-4, with TRBD2 matching 13 bases. Sample: peripheral blood, taken from a patient treated with radiotherapy plus ipilimumab. The sequence was collected from a human donor with non-small cell lung cancer whose response to radiotherapy plus ipilimumab could not be evaluated. Some clones in this sample may be carry-over from other donors' samples. The DNA for the CDR3 is TGTGCCAGCAGCTTAGCGACTAGCGGGGGGCATATCATTCAGTACTTC. The encoded protein is CASSLATSGGHIIQYF.